These 23 T cell receptor beta chains were all obtained from the same sample, sequenced in a study of T-cell reconstitution after alpha-beta-depleted transplantation in children. As it was prepared, the TCRbeta library received unique molecular identifiers. TCRdb called the PCR reads again in MiXCR, with one record for every CDR3 protein. In the table there are 750,000 to 950,000 distinct CDR3 sequences, about 15% of which are singletons. The input for sequencing was PBMCs, mostly from graft donor cells, taken 360 days after TCRalphabeta/CD19-depleted stem cell transplant. The receptors were gathered from a male patient between 10 and 17 years old who had a stem cell transplant for acute lymphoblastic leukemia, so the T cells may come from the graft donor.

This clonotype was seen only a few times. CDR3: CSAGRPGAGAYEQYF. CDR3 sequence (DNA): TGCAGTGCTGGGCGCCCTGGGGCGGGAGCCTACGAGCAGTACTTC. The chain recombines TRBV20-1 with TRBJ2-7, with TRBD2 matching over 7 bases. CDR1 and CDR2 from the germline V gene are DFQATT and SNEGSKA (reference sequence). This CDR3 is 15 amino acids long. J lost 2 bases, V lost 5 bases, and 12 bases had no gene match.

The chain employs TRBV12-3 or TRBV12-4 and TRBJ2-7; 7 bases match TRBD2. This CDR3 region has 14 residues. V was clipped by 1 base and J by 5 bases; unmatched bases: 5. For the CDR3, the DNA is TGTGCCAGCAGTTTAGTCGGACTAGTGCACGAGCAGTACTTC. It yields the protein CASSLVGLVHEQYF.

The sample holds a few counts of this clonotype. The rearrangement joins TRBV5-1 to TRBJ2-6, with D uncertain. In germline, CDR1 is SGHRS, CDR2 YFSETQ. V was cut by 0 bases and J by 0 bases, with 10 bases left in between. The CDR3 is made up of 17 amino acids. The CDR3 spells CASSLVGLSSGANVLTF. Written as DNA, the CDR3 is TGCGCCAGCAGCTTGGTGGGCCTTAGCTCTGGGGCCAACGTCCTGACTTTC.

V and J are TRBV5-1 and TRBJ1-1; D unclear. Trimming took 3 bases from V and 8 from J, leaving 11 bases between them. From germline, CDR1 is SGHRS and CDR2 YFSETQ. This CDR3 has 12 amino acids. Here the CDR3 DNA reads TGCGCCAGCAGCTCGTCCGCCGGGGAAGCTTTCTTT. Amino acids: CASSSSAGEAFF. Looking up the rest from reference TRBV5-1 and TRBJ1-1 gives the full variable domain: KAGVTQTPRYLIKTRGQQVTLSCSPISGHRSVSWYQQTPGQGLQFLFEYFSETQRNKGNFPGRFSGRQFSNSRSEMNVSTLELGDSALYLCASSSSAGEAFFGQGTRLTVV.

V is TRBV7-3 and J is TRBJ2-3, with D unclear. Germline assignment: CDR1 SGHTA and CDR2 FQGTGA. Deletions cut 2 bases from V and 0 bases from J, with 12 bases between. The CDR3 loop spans 16 amino acids. CDR3 nucleotide sequence: TGTGCCAGCAGCTTAGGCCTAGTTGGTAGCACAGATACGCAGTATTTT. Translation gives CASSLGLVGSTDTQYF.

The sample holds many counts of this clonotype. This sequence joins TRBV12-3 or TRBV12-4 and TRBJ1-5; no clear D gene. V was trimmed by 3 bases and J by 6 bases, leaving 18 bases between them. CDR3 length: 16 amino acids. In DNA, the CDR3 is TGTGCCAGCAGTTTGCTGGGAGCTAAGGCAGGTCAGCCCCAGCATTTT. Amino acid sequence: CASSLLGAKAGQPQHF.

This clonotype was seen only a few times. The CDR3 loop is CASSLPGSPSQETQYF. The DNA of the CDR3 is TGTGCCAGCAGCCTGCCCGGGAGTCCCTCCCAAGAGACCCAGTACTTC. The chain combines TRBV14 with TRBJ2-5; TRBD2 is a possible D gene (6 bases). V was trimmed by 4 bases and J by 1 base, leaving 16 bases between them. Germline assignment: CDR1 SGHDN and CDR2 FVKESK. This CDR3 has 16 residues.

The V gene is TRBV24-1, the J gene TRBJ2-1, with TRBD2 as a possible D gene (5 bases). The V and J ends lost 1 base and 9 bases respectively, with 9 bases between them. Germline V CDR1 and CDR2: KGHDR, SFDVKD. CDR3 length equals 13 residues. The CDR3 region has the DNA TGTGCCACCAGTGATTTCGGGGAGAGTGAGCAGTTCTTC. Translating it yields CATSDFGESEQFF.

There are a few counts of this clonotype. The J gene is TRBJ2-2, the V gene TRBV12-3 or TRBV12-4; 12 nucleotides line up with TRBD2. V was clipped by 3 bases and J by 1 base; unmatched bases: 6. The CDR3 spans 18 residues. CDR3 protein: CASSFHSSGRVNTGELFF. The CDR3 bases are TGTGCCAGCAGTTTTCACTCTAGCGGGAGGGTGAACACCGGGGAGCTGTTTTTT.

V gene TRBV3-1 combines with J gene TRBJ2-2, with D possibly TRBD2 on 6 matching bases. Trimming stripped 0 bases from V and 2 bases from J, with 22 bases between. CDR3 length: 20 residues. CDR1 is LGHDT, CDR2 YNNKEL, per germline (reference sequence). The chain's CDR3 is CASSQDPGLRGRTNTGELFF. The CDR3 DNA reads TGTGCCAGCAGCCAAGATCCTGGACTACGGGGGAGGACCAACACCGGGGAGCTGTTTTTT.

This clonotype showed up just a few times. The genes are TRBV5-1 and TRBJ2-5; a possible D gene is TRBD1 (6 bases). The CDR3 is made up of 15 amino acids. Between the trimmed V and J ends, which lost 1 base and 0 bases, there was a span of 10 bases. The germline V gene encodes CDR1 SGHRS and CDR2 YFSETQ. DNA of the CDR3: TGCGCCAGCAGCTTGCCGACAGGACACCAAGAGACCCAGTACTTC. Its translation is CASSLPTGHQETQYF.

The V gene is TRBV5-1, the J gene TRBJ2-5; D gene ambiguous. This CDR3 spans 15 amino acids. Germline V CDR1 and CDR2: SGHRS, YFSETQ. Trimming left V 1 base short and J 5 bases short, with 15 bases between. This CDR3 reads CASSLTQGSLETQYF. In nucleotides, the CDR3 is TGCGCCAGCAGCTTGACCCAAGGATCCCTGGAGACCCAGTACTTC.

The gene calls are TRBV5-5 and TRBJ2-7; D might be TRBD2 (6 bases). The V end was cut by 4 bases, the J end by 7 bases, with 24 bases between. Germline loops: CDR1 SGHKS, CDR2 YYEKEE (reference sequence). This CDR3 contains 16 residues. The CDR3 here is CASSPGPSGAPAEQYF. DNA of the CDR3: TGTGCCAGCAGCCCCGGCCCCTCGGGAGCTCCTGCGGAGCAGTACTTC.

This clonotype was counted a few times. CDR3 sequence reads: CSAAAPGRYYEQYF. In nucleotides, the CDR3 is TGCAGTGCTGCGGCCCCGGGACGCTACTACGAGCAGTACTTC. The chain couples TRBV20-1 to TRBJ2-7; the D call may be TRBD1 or TRBD2 (5 bases each). The CDR3 length is 14 residues. V was trimmed by 5 bases and J by 3 bases, leaving 17 bases between them. Per the germline V gene, CDR1 is DFQATT and CDR2 is SNEGSKA (reference sequence).

The J gene is TRBJ2-4, the V gene TRBV18; 10 nucleotides agree with TRBD1. This CDR3 has 17 residues. CDR1 is KGHSH and CDR2 is LQKENI in the germline V gene. J was trimmed by 0 bases and V by 6 bases; bases with no gene match: 8. The DNA for the CDR3 is TGTGCCAGCTCGCCGTACCGGGACAGGGGAGCCAAAAACATTCAGTACTTC. This sequence encodes CASSPYRDRGAKNIQYF. The full variable domain, completed using reference TRBV18 and TRBJ2-4, is NAGVMQNPRHLVRRRGQEARLRCSPMKGHSHVYWYRQLPEEGLKFMVYLQKENIIDESGMPKERFSAEFPKEGPSILRIQQVVRGDSAAYFCASSPYRDRGAKNIQYFGAGTRLSVL.

This clonotype came up a few times. The chain recombines TRBV6-5 with TRBJ2-6; tentatively, D is TRBD1 (5 bases). Trimming stripped 4 bases from V and 2 bases from J, with 9 bases between. The germline V gene encodes CDR1 MNHEY and CDR2 SVGAGI. This CDR3 has 15 amino acids. The CDR3: CASSFRVTGANVLTF. As DNA, the CDR3 is TGTGCCAGCAGTTTCAGGGTAACTGGGGCCAACGTCCTGACTTTC.

CDR3 region: CAGETQYF. The CDR3 DNA reads as TGTGCCGGAGAGACCCAGTACTTC. This chain connects TRBV21-1 to TRBJ2-5. TRBV21-1 is termed a pseudogene. This CDR3 has 8 amino acids.

This clonotype was seen more than once but under ten times. The gene calls are TRBV30 and TRBJ1-5; 9 bases map to TRBD1. V lost 3 bases to trimming and J lost 6 bases; unmatched junction nucleotides: 3. Germline assignment: CDR1 GTSNPN and CDR2 SVGIG (reference sequence). CDR3 length: 13 amino acids. Written as DNA, the CDR3 is TGTGCCTGGAGGGGACAGGGCTCTCAGCCCCAGCATTTT. It encodes CAWRGQGSQPQHF.

This clonotype was seen a few times. This chain links TRBV7-2 with TRBJ2-2; D is perhaps TRBD1 or TRBD2 (6 bases each). With 7 bases removed from V and 5 bases from J, the gap between germline ends came to 23 bases. Germline-derived CDR1 and CDR2 are SGHTA and FQGNSA. This CDR3 comprises 17 residues. CDR3 nucleotides: TGTGCCAGCATCAGGGGCTTTGCTAGCGTATGGACCGGGGAGCTGTTTTTT. Its protein product is CASIRGFASVWTGELFF.

The CDR3 here is CASSDGPATPLHF. The DNA of the CDR3 is TGTGCCAGCAGCGATGGACCGGCGACACCCCTCCACTTT. V gene TRBV7-9 combines with J gene TRBJ1-6; D is uncertain. Germline V gene lookup returns CDR1 SEHNR and CDR2 FQNEAQ (reference sequence). Trimming left V 5 bases short and J 11 bases short, with 13 bases between. This CDR3 has 13 residues.

This clonotype was seen a few times. This chain links TRBV7-9 with TRBJ2-1, with 13 bases lining up with TRBD2. The V gene end was trimmed by 9 bases and the J gene end by 5 bases; junction bases not matched to a gene: 4. CDR1 is SEHNR and CDR2 is FQNEAQ in the germline V gene (reference sequence). The CDR3 has 14 amino acids. The DNA for the CDR3 is TGTGCCAGAACTAGCGGGAGGGTCGACAATGAGCAGTTCTTC. This gives the protein CARTSGRVDNEQFF.

This clonotype was found many times. The chain has TRBV20-1 and TRBJ2-7; TRBD2 agrees at 9 bases. Germline CDR1 reads DFQATT; CDR2 reads SNEGSKA (reference sequence). The ends lost 3 bases at V and 1 base at J; junction bases unmatched: 7. CDR3 length equals 15 residues. The CDR3 nucleotides are TGCAGTGCTAGGGGCGGCCTAGCGGGATCCTACGAGCAGTACTTC. Translated: CSARGGLAGSYEQYF.

This clonotype appeared a few times. The chain uses TRBV2 and TRBJ2-7, with D hard to call. There are 13 residues in the CDR3. V was pared by 1 base and J by 4 bases, with 8 bases between. Germline CDR1 is SNHLY and CDR2 is FYNNEI. The CDR3 DNA sequence: TGTGCCAGCAGTGAAGGTCTTAGATACGAGCAGTACTTC. Protein product: CASSEGLRYEQYF.